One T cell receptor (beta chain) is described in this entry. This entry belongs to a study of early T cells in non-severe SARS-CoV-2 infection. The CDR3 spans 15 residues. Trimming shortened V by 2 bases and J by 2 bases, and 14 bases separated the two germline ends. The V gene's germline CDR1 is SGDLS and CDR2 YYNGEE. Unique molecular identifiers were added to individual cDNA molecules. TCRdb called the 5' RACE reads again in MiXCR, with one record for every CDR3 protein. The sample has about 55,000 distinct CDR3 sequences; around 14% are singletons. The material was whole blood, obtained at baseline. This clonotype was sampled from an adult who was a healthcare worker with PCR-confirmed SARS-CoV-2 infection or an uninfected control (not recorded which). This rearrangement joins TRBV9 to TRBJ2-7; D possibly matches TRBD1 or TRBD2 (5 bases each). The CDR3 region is CASSVQSGPTYEQYF. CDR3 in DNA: TGTGCCAGCAGCGTCCAATCGGGACCGACCTACGAGCAGTACTTC.